Each of the 18 T cell receptor beta chains below was sequenced from the same sample in a study of blood T cell repertoires in COVID-19. Clones were sequenced by immunoSEQ multiplex PCR, and TCRdb holds only the in-frame ones, with some missing. The top ten clones hold under 75% of a sample with about 25,000 clones, roughly 80% of them seen once. Material for sequencing was peripheral blood. Receptor source: a woman over 75 with acute or convalescent COVID-19.

The chain carries TRBV2 and TRBJ1-1, with D maybe TRBD1 (6 bases). Germline V gene sequence: CDR1 SNHLY, CDR2 FYNNEI. This CDR3 spans 15 amino acids. The V end lost 1 base, the J end lost 6 bases, and 15 bases lay between the germline ends. The CDR3 coding sequence is TGTGCCAGCAGTGAAGGGGGGGGCGCGGGGTCTGAAGCTTTCTTT. Its protein is CASSEGGGAGSEAFF.

The chain is built from TRBV30 and TRBJ1-1; 9 nucleotides match TRBD1. The germline V gene has CDR1 GTSNPN and CDR2 SVGIG (reference sequence). CDR3 length equals 13 residues. Losses at the gene ends were 5 bases for V and 4 bases for J; bases not matched to a gene: 5. CDR3 residues: CAWDLTGGTEAFF. As DNA, the CDR3 is TGTGCCTGGGACCTGACAGGGGGCACTGAAGCTTTCTTT.

J is TRBJ2-1 and V is TRBV9; 11 bases agree with TRBD2. V lost 2 bases to trimming and J lost 4 bases; unmatched junction nucleotides: 2. The CDR3 is made up of 15 amino acids. CDR1 is SGDLS, CDR2 YYNGEE, per germline. The CDR3 sequence: CASSVTSGNYNEQFF. The CDR3 nucleotides read TGTGCCAGCAGCGTGACTAGCGGGAATTACAATGAGCAGTTCTTC. The full variable domain, completed using reference TRBV9 and TRBJ2-1, is DSGVTQTPKHLITATGQRVTLRCSPRSGDLSVYWYQQSLDQGLQFLIQYYNGEERAKGNILERFSAQQFPDLHSELNLSSLELGDSALYFCASSVTSGNYNEQFFGPGTRLTVL.

V usage is TRBV19 and J usage is TRBJ2-7, with a tentative D call TRBD2 (6 bases). Germline values: CDR1 LNHDA, CDR2 SQIVND (reference sequence). The length of the CDR3 is 13 residues. V was pared by 1 base and J by 7 bases, with 11 bases between. The CDR3 spells CASSIVGGGEQYF. DNA for the CDR3: TGTGCCAGTAGTATAGTTGGAGGAGGGGAGCAGTACTTC. Variable domain in full (rest from reference TRBV19 and TRBJ2-7): DGGITQSPKYLFRKEGQNVTLSCEQNLNHDAMYWYRQDPGQGLRLIYYSQIVNDFQKGDIAEGYSVSREKKESFPLTVTSAQKNPTAFYLCASSIVGGGEQYFGPGTRLTVT.

The V and J genes are TRBV29-1 and TRBJ1-2, with 9 positions matching TRBD1. Germline V gene lookup returns CDR1 SQVTM and CDR2 ANQGSEA. CDR3 length: 13 residues. V was clipped by 0 bases and J by 8 bases; unmatched bases: 4. CDR3 nucleotide sequence: TGCAGCGTTGAAGAAGGGACAGGGATGGGCTACACCTTC. Amino acid sequence: CSVEEGTGMGYTF. The variable domain in full, with the rest retrieved from reference TRBV29-1 and TRBJ1-2, is SAVISQKPSRDICQRGTSLTIQCQVDSQVTMMFWYRQQPGQSLTLIATANQGSEATYESGFVIDKFPISRPNLTFSTLTVSNMSPEDSSIYLCSVEEGTGMGYTFGSGTRLTVV.

J is TRBJ2-3 and V is TRBV7-3; 7 nucleotides line up with TRBD2. The CDR3 totals 15 residues. The V segment lost 2 bases and the J segment 5 bases; nucleotides outside the gene matches: 7. CDR1 SGHTA and CDR2 FQGTGA come from the germline V gene. DNA for the CDR3: TGTGCCAGCAGCTTACCGGGAGGAGGAAGAGATACGCAGTATTTT. Translating it yields CASSLPGGGRDTQYF.

This clone was picked up one time. The rearrangement links TRBV30 to TRBJ2-7; D gene ambiguous. This CDR3 comprises 11 residues. V lost 0 bases to trimming and J lost 4 bases, with 4 bases between them. Germline values: CDR1 GTSNPN, CDR2 SVGIG (reference sequence). For the CDR3, the DNA is TGTGCCTGGAGTGTTTCGTACGAGCAGTACTTC. It translates to CAWSVSYEQYF.

The CDR3 region is CASNEGSGRAGADTQYF. The CDR3 DNA reads as TGCGCCAGCAACGAAGGGAGCGGGAGGGCCGGGGCAGATACGCAGTATTTT. The chain carries TRBV5-1 and TRBJ2-3; 10 bases line up with TRBD2. The germline V gene has CDR1 SGHRS and CDR2 YFSETQ. V trimming: 6 bases; J trimming: 4 bases; junction bases outside the gene matches: 14. This CDR3 region has 17 residues.

CDR3 residues: CSASNRISGNTIYF. CDR3 nucleotides: TGCAGTGCCAGTAACAGAATCTCTGGAAACACCATATATTTT. The chain couples TRBV20-1 to TRBJ1-3; the D is unclear. Germline assignment: CDR1 DFQATT and CDR2 SNEGSKA (reference sequence). Trimming removed 6 bases from V and 0 bases from J, with 12 bases in between. CDR3 length equals 14 residues.

This chain links TRBV5-1 with TRBJ1-6; D is perhaps TRBD1 (5 bases). Between the trimmed V and J ends, which lost 0 bases and 12 bases, there was a span of 10 bases. Germline V gives CDR1 SGHRS, CDR2 YFSETQ. The CDR3 is made up of 13 amino acids. The CDR3 DNA reads TGCGCCAGCAGCTTGGATGGGGCCTTACCCCTCCACTTT. Encoded protein: CASSLDGALPLHF.

V is TRBV27 and J is TRBJ1-1; D is possibly TRBD1 (6 bases). Germline CDR1 reads MNHEY; CDR2 reads SMNVEV (reference sequence). The ends were cut back, 3 bases at V and 3 bases at J, with 8 bases in the middle. CDR3 length: 13 residues. The CDR3 loop is CASSFHRDTEAFF. The CDR3 bases are TGTGCCAGCAGTTTTCACAGGGACACTGAAGCTTTCTTT.

The rearrangement uses TRBV4-1 and TRBJ2-7, with 7 bases aligning to TRBD2. Germline V gives CDR1 MGHRA, CDR2 YSYEKL. The trim removed 0 bases at V and 2 bases at J, leaving 7 bases unmatched. The CDR3 extends over 16 amino acids. This chain's CDR3 is CASSQDLAVNPYEQYF. CDR3 DNA sequence: TGCGCCAGCAGCCAAGATCTAGCGGTAAACCCCTACGAGCAGTACTTC.

V usage is TRBV5-6 and J usage is TRBJ2-7; D might be TRBD1 (6 bases). V was pared by 4 bases and J by 0 bases, with 14 bases between. Germline CDR1 is SGHDT and CDR2 is YYEEEE. The CDR3 extends over 15 amino acids. CDR3 nucleotides: TGTGCCAGCAGCCCCGGACAGACAATCTCCTACGAGCAGTACTTC. It yields the protein CASSPGQTISYEQYF.

This sequence joins TRBV4-1 and TRBJ2-7; the match to TRBD2 covers 7 bases. Per the germline V gene, CDR1 is MGHRA and CDR2 is YSYEKL. CDR3 length: 14 residues. V was pared by 4 bases and J by 4 bases, with 7 bases of the junction left unmatched. Written as DNA, the CDR3 is TGCGCCAGCAGCCGGAGGGAGGGCATGTACGAGCAGTACTTC. This gives the protein CASSRREGMYEQYF.

The rearrangement joins TRBV6-5 to TRBJ1-3, with 8 bases that match TRBD1. V lost 9 bases and J lost 0; bases outside the gene matches: 4. The germline gives CDR1 MNHEY, CDR2 SVGAGI. The CDR3 is 14 amino acids. The CDR3 reads CASRTGISGNTIYF. The CDR3, as DNA: TGTGCCAGTCGGACAGGGATCTCTGGAAACACCATATATTTT.

This chain joins TRBV19 and TRBJ1-4; 7 positions match TRBD1. CDR1 and CDR2 from the germline V gene are LNHDA and SQIVND (reference sequence). The CDR3 is 15 amino acids. The J segment lost 0 bases and the V segment lost 8 bases, leaving 6 bases of the junction unmatched. The CDR3 DNA reads TGTGCCAGTCAGACAGGGCCCTCAACTAATGAAAAACTGTTTTTT. Encoded protein: CASQTGPSTNEKLFF.

This clone was observed a handful of times. This chain connects TRBV5-6 to TRBJ1-5; 11 positions match TRBD1. This CDR3 comprises 15 residues. The ends lost 0 bases at V and 5 bases at J; junction bases unmatched: 1. Germline V gene sequence: CDR1 SGHDT, CDR2 YYEEEE. This chain's CDR3 is CASSLADRGHQPQHF. CDR3 bases: TGTGCCAGCAGCTTGGCGGACAGGGGGCATCAGCCCCAGCATTTT.

The chain combines TRBV7-7 with TRBJ1-5; 12 bases are shared with TRBD1. The CDR3 spans 15 residues. Trimming took 11 bases from V and 0 from J; bases not matched to a gene: 5. Germline CDR1 and CDR2: SSHAT and FNYEAQ (reference sequence). The CDR3 loop reads CALGQGAYSNQPQHF. The DNA of the CDR3 is TGTGCCTTGGGACAGGGGGCATATAGCAATCAGCCCCAGCATTTT.